The next 21 T cell receptor beta chains were all read from a single sample in a study of blood T cell repertoires in COVID-19. Clones were read by immunoSEQ multiplex PCR, and TCRdb kept only the in-frame ones, dropping some. Here the sample spans roughly 100,000 clones, 70% to 80% being singletons. Sequencing input: peripheral blood. These receptors were obtained from a man aged 55 to 70 with active or convalescent COVID-19.

J is TRBJ2-7 and V is TRBV5-1; D might be TRBD2 (6 bases). CDR3 size: 15 residues. Per the germline V gene, CDR1 is SGHRS and CDR2 is YFSETQ. Trimming stripped 0 bases from V and 2 bases from J, with 12 bases between. The CDR3 nucleotides are TGCGCCAGCAGCTTGGAACCGGGACTTCCCTACGAGCAGTACTTC. Translation: CASSLEPGLPYEQYF.

This clone was seen a few times. The chain carries TRBV12-3 or TRBV12-4 and TRBJ1-5; TRBD1 is a possible D gene (6 bases). V lost 4 bases to trimming and J lost 6 bases, with 10 bases between them. This CDR3 has 13 residues. CDR3 bases: TGTGCCAGCAGTTGGGGGCAGGGTCAGCCCCAGCATTTT. Translation gives CASSWGQGQPQHF.

CDR3 sequence (DNA): TGTGCCAGCAGTGCCACAGGGGGCGGAACGGGCTATGGCTACACCTTC. Protein: CASSATGGGTGYGYTF. The chain is built from TRBV2 and TRBJ1-2; TRBD1 agrees at 9 bases. The CDR3 is 16 amino acids. V shed 4 bases, J shed 4 bases, and the junction held 10 bases outside the gene matches. Germline V gives CDR1 SNHLY, CDR2 FYNNEI.

The table lists this clone with a few counts. The chain has TRBV18 and TRBJ2-7; a possible D gene is TRBD1 (6 bases). Germline assignment: CDR1 KGHSH and CDR2 LQKENI. Trimming cost V 3 bases and J 6 bases, with 12 bases left between them. The CDR3 spans 13 residues. The CDR3 spells CASSPRRGGEQYF. The CDR3 DNA is TGTGCCAGCTCACCTCGCAGGGGTGGCGAGCAGTACTTC.

V and J are TRBV6-5 and TRBJ1-2; TRBD1 is a possible D gene (6 bases). The CDR3 is 12 amino acids. In germline, CDR1 is MNHEY, CDR2 SVGAGI. The V end was cut by 6 bases, the J end by 8 bases, with 13 bases between. The CDR3 loop is CASRLFTGGYTF. The CDR3 DNA reads as TGTGCCAGCAGGTTATTTACAGGGGGCTACACCTTC.

This rearrangement joins TRBV16 to TRBJ1-2, with 7 bases fitting TRBD1. This CDR3 is 15 amino acids long. With V trimmed by 1 base and J by 6 bases, 8 bases remained unmatched. The germline gives CDR1 KGHSY, CDR2 FQNENV. The CDR3 spells CASSQYKQGTDGYTF. In DNA, the CDR3 is TGTGCCAGCAGCCAATACAAACAGGGGACCGATGGCTACACCTTC.

This sequence joins TRBV11-2 and TRBJ2-5, with D perhaps matching TRBD1 (6 bases). V was shortened by 3 bases and J by 5 bases, with 16 bases between the two germline ends. CDR3 length: 15 residues. The germline CDR1 and CDR2 sequences are SGHAT and FQNNGV. The CDR3 region is CASSFRTGWEETQYF. The CDR3 DNA follows: TGTGCCAGCAGCTTCCGCACAGGGTGGGAGGAGACCCAGTACTTC.

The rearrangement links TRBV29-1 to TRBJ1-5; D might be TRBD1 (5 bases). Germline lookup yields CDR1 SQVTM and CDR2 ANQGSEA. Trimming cost V 7 bases and J 3 bases, with 13 bases left between them. This CDR3 contains 13 residues. CDR3 nucleotides: TGCAGCGCTAGGACGGGACTCAATCAGCCCCAGCATTTT. Translated, it gives CSARTGLNQPQHF.

This clone was recorded a few times. The chain uses TRBV5-4 and TRBJ1-2, with 9 bases aligning to TRBD1. The CDR3 runs 15 residues. Trimming at V came to 3 bases and at J to 5 bases, leaving 8 bases not matched to a gene. Germline CDR1 is SGHNT and CDR2 is YYREEE (reference sequence). The CDR3 here is CASSWWGGQGYGYTF. CDR3 coding DNA: TGTGCCAGCAGCTGGTGGGGGGGACAGGGATATGGCTACACCTTC. The complete variable domain, with remaining parts taken from reference TRBV5-4 and TRBJ1-2, reads ETGVTQSPTHLIKTRGQQVTLRCSSQSGHNTVSWYQQALGQGPQFIFQYYREEENGRGNFPPRFSGLQFPNYSSELNVNALELDDSALYLCASSWWGGQGYGYTFGSGTRLTVV.

CDR3 protein: CASSPGTSGSKSYEQYF. CDR3 in DNA: TGCGCCAGCAGCCCCGGGACTAGCGGGAGCAAGTCCTACGAGCAGTACTTC. The chain recombines TRBV5-1 with TRBJ2-7, with TRBD2 matching over 14 bases. V lost 4 bases and J lost 1; bases outside the gene matches: 7. CDR3 length: 17 residues. Germline CDR1 and CDR2: SGHRS and YFSETQ.

The chain uses TRBV23-1 and TRBJ2-7, with D maybe TRBD1 (6 bases). TRBV23-1 is an open reading frame, and its role is uncertain. Trimming stripped 4 bases from V and 3 bases from J, with 13 bases between. There are 14 residues in the CDR3. The CDR3 nucleotides are TGCGCCAGCAGTCTTTGGACAGAGCACTACGAGCAGTACTTC. Protein product: CASSLWTEHYEQYF.

The chain joins TRBV11-2 to TRBJ2-7; 9 positions agree with TRBD1. V gave up 6 bases and J gave up 6 bases; unmatched junction bases: 12. The CDR3 spans 15 residues. CDR1 SGHAT and CDR2 FQNNGV come from the germline V gene. The CDR3 coding sequence is TGTGCCAGCAGTAGCCAGGGACAGGGCCGTCTCGAGCAGTACTTC. This sequence encodes CASSSQGQGRLEQYF.

The chain employs TRBV6-1 and TRBJ2-3; 9 bases match TRBD1. The CDR3 has 16 residues. V lost 4 bases and J lost 6; bases outside the gene matches: 11. The germline CDR1 and CDR2 sequences are MNHNS and SASEGT. CDR3 coding DNA: TGTGCCAGCAGTGTGCCCGGGACAGGGAACTCCGATACGCAGTATTTT. Translating gives CASSVPGTGNSDTQYF.

The chain combines TRBV29-1 with TRBJ2-1; D uncertain. CDR1 is SQVTM, CDR2 ANQGSEA, per germline. The length of the CDR3 is 9 residues. V dropped 8 bases and J dropped 9 bases, with 8 bases sitting between them. CDR3 protein: CSPTGEQFF. The CDR3 DNA follows: TGCAGCCCCACCGGTGAGCAGTTCTTC.

This clone was seen at least ten times. The V call is TRBV7-8, the J call TRBJ2-7, with TRBD2 as a possible D gene (5 bases). Trimming removed 4 bases at V and 6 bases at J, with 19 bases between. The CDR3 is 15 amino acids. Germline V gives CDR1 SGHVS, CDR2 FQNEAQ. For the CDR3, the DNA is TGTGCCAGCAGCTCCCAATCCGGGGTAAGCGGCGAGCAGTACTTC. It yields the protein CASSSQSGVSGEQYF.

The chain carries TRBV28 and TRBJ2-7; 9 bases fit TRBD1. Trimming removed 5 bases from V and 5 bases from J; junction bases left unmatched: 10. Germline CDR1 is MDHEN and CDR2 is SYDVKM. There are 15 residues in the CDR3. CDR3 sequence reads: CASSDRRDRENEQYF. In DNA form, the CDR3 reads TGTGCCAGCAGTGATAGAAGGGACAGGGAGAACGAGCAGTACTTC.

The V call is TRBV4-3, the J call TRBJ2-3; tentatively, D is TRBD2 (5 bases). V was cut by 1 base and J by 5 bases, with 13 bases left in between. Germline V CDR1 and CDR2: LGHNA, YSLEER. This CDR3 has 15 residues. The chain's CDR3 is CASSQGGAEVDTQYF. CDR3 nucleotides: TGCGCCAGCAGCCAAGGAGGTGCGGAGGTAGATACGCAGTATTTT.

The V gene is TRBV12-3 or TRBV12-4, the J gene TRBJ2-1; D is possibly TRBD2 (5 bases). This CDR3 region has 11 residues. The germline V and J ends were trimmed by 6 bases and 9 bases, with 9 bases remaining between them. CDR3 loop: CASRSRGEQFF. The CDR3 DNA sequence: TGTGCCAGCAGATCCCGGGGTGAGCAGTTCTTC.

This clone came up once. The chain carries TRBV11-2 and TRBJ1-2; TRBD1 matches 8 bases. CDR1 and CDR2 from the germline V gene are SGHAT and FQNNGV. Unmatched junction bases numbered 3, after V lost 5 bases and J lost 4 bases. This CDR3 comprises 13 residues. CDR3 sequence (DNA): TGTGCCAGCAGCCGAGACAGGGGCTATGGCTACACCTTC. It translates to CASSRDRGYGYTF.

The chain links TRBV29-1 to TRBJ2-2; TRBD1 matches at 11 bases. Trimming cost V 4 bases and J 6 bases; bases outside gene matches: 1. Germline loops: CDR1 SQVTM, CDR2 ANQGSEA. The CDR3 has 13 residues. The CDR3 DNA reads TGCAGCGTTGGGGGACAGGGGGCCGGGGAGCTGTTTTTT. Protein product: CSVGGQGAGELFF.

J is TRBJ2-7 and V is TRBV5-4; TRBD2 matches 12 bases. CDR3 length equals 15 residues. Trimming cost V 4 bases and J 2 bases; bases outside gene matches: 4. CDR1 is SGHNT and CDR2 is YYREEE in the germline V gene (reference sequence). CDR3 region: CASSLLAGGPYEQYF. The DNA for the CDR3 is TGTGCCAGCAGCCTTCTAGCGGGAGGGCCCTACGAGCAGTACTTC.